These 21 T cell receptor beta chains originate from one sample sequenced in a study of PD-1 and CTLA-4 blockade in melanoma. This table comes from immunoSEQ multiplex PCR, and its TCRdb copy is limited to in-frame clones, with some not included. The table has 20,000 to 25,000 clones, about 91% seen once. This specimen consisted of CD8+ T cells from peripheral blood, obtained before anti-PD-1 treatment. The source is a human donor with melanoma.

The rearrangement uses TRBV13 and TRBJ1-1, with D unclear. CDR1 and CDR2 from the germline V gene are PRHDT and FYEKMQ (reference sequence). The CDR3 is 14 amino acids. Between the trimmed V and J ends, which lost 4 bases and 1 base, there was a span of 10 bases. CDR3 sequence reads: CASSYRGSNTEAFF. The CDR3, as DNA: TGTGCCAGCAGCTACCGGGGATCGAACACTGAAGCTTTCTTT.

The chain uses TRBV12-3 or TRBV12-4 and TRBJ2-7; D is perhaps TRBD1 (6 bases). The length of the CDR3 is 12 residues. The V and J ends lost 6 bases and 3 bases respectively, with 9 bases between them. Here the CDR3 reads CASSPDSYEQYF. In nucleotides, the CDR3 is TGTGCCAGCAGCCCGGACAGCTACGAGCAGTACTTC.

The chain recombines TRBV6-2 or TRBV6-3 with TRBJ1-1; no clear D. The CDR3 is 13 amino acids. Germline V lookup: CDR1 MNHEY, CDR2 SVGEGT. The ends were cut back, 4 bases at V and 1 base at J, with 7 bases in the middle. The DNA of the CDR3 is TGTGCCAGCAGTTTTAGGGAGAACACTGAAGCTTTCTTT. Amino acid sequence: CASSFRENTEAFF.

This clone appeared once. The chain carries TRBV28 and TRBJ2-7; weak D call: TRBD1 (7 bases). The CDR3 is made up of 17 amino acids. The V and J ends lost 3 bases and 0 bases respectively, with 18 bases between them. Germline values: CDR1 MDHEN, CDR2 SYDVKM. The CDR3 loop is CASSFPPGGGSSYEQYF. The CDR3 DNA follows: TGTGCCAGCAGTTTCCCTCCTGGAGGGGGCAGCTCCTACGAGCAGTACTTC.

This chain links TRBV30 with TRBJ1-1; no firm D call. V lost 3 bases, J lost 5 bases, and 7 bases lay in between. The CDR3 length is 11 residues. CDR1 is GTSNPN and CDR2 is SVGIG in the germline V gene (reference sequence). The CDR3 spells CAWRPRTEAFF. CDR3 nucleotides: TGTGCCTGGAGACCGCGGACTGAAGCTTTCTTT.

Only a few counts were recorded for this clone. CDR3 region: CASERQGDQPQHF. CDR3 in DNA: TGTGCCAGCGAAAGACAGGGGGATCAGCCCCAGCATTTT. V gene TRBV28 combines with J gene TRBJ1-5, with TRBD1 identical over 9 bases. The trim removed 8 bases at V and 5 bases at J, leaving 4 bases unmatched. The germline V gene has CDR1 MDHEN and CDR2 SYDVKM. This CDR3 is built from 13 residues. Combining the CDR3 with reference TRBV28 and TRBJ1-5 gives the whole variable domain DVKVTQSSRYLVKRTGEKVFLECVQDMDHENMFWYRQDPGLGLRLIYFSYDVKMKEKGDIPEGYSVSREKKERFSLILESASTNQTSMYLCASERQGDQPQHFGDGTRLSIL.

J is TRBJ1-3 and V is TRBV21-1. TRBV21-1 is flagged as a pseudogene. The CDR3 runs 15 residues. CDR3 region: CASSKVDLSGNTIYF. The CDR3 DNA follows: TGTGCCAGCAGCAAGGTGGACCTCTCTGGAAACACCATATATTTT.

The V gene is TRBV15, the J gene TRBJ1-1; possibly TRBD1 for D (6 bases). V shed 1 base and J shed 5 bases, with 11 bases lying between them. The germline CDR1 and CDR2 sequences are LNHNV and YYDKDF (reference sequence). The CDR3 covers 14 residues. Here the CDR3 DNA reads TGTGCCACCAGCAGAGTGGAGGGGGGGACTGAAGCTTTCTTT. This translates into CATSRVEGGTEAFF. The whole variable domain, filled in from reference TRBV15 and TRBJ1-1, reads DAMVIQNPRYQVTQFGKPVTLSCSQTLNHNVMYWYQQKSSQAPKLLFHYYDKDFNNEADTPDNFQSRRPNTSFCFLDIRSPGLGDTAMYLCATSRVEGGTEAFFGQGTRLTVV.

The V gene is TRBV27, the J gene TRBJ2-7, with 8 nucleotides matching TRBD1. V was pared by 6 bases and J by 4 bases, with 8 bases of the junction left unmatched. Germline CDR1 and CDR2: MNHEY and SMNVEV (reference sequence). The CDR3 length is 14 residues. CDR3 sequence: CASSLGQGPYEQYF. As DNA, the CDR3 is TGTGCCAGCAGCCTTGGACAGGGCCCATACGAGCAGTACTTC.

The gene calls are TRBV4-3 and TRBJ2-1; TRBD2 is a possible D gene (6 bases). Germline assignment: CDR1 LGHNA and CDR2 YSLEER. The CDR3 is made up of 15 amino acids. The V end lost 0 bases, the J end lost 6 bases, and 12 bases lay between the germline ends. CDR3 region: CASSQEERRANEQFF. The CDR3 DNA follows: TGCGCCAGCAGCCAAGAAGAGAGGAGGGCCAATGAGCAGTTCTTC.

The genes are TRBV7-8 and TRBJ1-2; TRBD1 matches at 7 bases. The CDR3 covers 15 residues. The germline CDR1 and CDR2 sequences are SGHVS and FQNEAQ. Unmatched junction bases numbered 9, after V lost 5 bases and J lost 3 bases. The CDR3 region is CASSHTTGLDYGYTF. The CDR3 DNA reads TGTGCCAGCAGCCATACGACAGGGTTGGACTATGGCTACACCTTC.

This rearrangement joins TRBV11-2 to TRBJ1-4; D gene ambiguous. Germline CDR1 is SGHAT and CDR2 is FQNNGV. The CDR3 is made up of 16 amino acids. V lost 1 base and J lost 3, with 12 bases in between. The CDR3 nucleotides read TGTGCCAGCAGCTTAGGCGGCGGGAGACCTAATGAAAAACTGTTTTTT. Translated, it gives CASSLGGGRPNEKLFF.

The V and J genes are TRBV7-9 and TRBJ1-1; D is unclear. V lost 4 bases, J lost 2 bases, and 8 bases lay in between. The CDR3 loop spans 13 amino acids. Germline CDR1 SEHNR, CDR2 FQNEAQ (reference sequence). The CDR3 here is CASSYNGNTEAFF. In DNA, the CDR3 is TGTGCCAGCAGCTATAATGGTAACACTGAAGCTTTCTTT.

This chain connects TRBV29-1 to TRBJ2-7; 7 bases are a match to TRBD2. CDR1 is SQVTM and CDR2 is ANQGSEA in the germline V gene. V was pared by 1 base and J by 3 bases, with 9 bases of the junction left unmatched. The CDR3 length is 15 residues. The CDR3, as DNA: TGCAGCGTTGAAGGCGGGGGTGTCGCAGACTACGAGCAGTACTTC. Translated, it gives CSVEGGGVADYEQYF.

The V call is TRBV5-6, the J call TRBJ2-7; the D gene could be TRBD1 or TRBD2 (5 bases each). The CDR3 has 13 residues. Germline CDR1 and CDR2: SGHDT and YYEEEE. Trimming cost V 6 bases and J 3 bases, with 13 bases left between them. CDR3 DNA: TGTGCCAGCACCCAAGACAGCGGCTACGAGCAGTACTTC. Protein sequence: CASTQDSGYEQYF.

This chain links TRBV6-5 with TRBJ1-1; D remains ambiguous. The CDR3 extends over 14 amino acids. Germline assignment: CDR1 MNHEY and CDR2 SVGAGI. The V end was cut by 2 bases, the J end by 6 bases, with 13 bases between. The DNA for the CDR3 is TGTGCCAGCAGTTACGCGATCACCTGGGCTGAAGCTTTCTTT. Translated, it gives CASSYAITWAEAFF.

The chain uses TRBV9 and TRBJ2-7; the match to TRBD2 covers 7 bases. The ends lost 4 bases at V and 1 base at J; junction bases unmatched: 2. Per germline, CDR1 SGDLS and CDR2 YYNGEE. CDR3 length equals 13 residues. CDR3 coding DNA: TGTGCCAGCAGCCCCGGGGGGTCCTACGAGCAGTACTTC. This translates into CASSPGGSYEQYF.

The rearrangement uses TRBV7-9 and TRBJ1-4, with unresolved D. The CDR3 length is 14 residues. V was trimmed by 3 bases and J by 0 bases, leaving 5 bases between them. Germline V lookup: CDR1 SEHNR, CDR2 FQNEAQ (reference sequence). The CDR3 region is CASSLTPTNEKLFF. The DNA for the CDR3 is TGTGCCAGCAGCTTGACTCCAACTAATGAAAAACTGTTTTTT.

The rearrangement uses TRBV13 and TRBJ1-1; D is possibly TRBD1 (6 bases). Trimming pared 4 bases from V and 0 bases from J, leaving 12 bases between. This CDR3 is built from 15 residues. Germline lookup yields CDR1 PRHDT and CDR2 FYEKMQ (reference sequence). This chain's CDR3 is CASSSRQEMNTEAFF. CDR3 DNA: TGTGCCAGCAGCTCACGACAGGAGATGAACACTGAAGCTTTCTTT. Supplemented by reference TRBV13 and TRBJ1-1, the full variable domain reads AAGVIQSPRHLIKEKRETATLKCYPIPRHDTVYWYQQGPGQDPQFLISFYEKMQSDKGSIPDRFSAQQFSDYHSELNMSSLELGDSALYFCASSSRQEMNTEAFFGQGTRLTVV.

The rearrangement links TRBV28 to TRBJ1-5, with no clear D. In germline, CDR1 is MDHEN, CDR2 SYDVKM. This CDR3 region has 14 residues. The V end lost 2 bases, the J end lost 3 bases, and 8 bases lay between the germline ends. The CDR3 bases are TGTGCCAGCAGTTTAAACAGCCTCAATCAGCCCCAGCATTTT. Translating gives CASSLNSLNQPQHF.

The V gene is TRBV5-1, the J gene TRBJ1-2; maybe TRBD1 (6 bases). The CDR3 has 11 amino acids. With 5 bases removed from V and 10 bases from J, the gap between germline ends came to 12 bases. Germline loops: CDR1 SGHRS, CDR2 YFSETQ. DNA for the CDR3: TGCGCCAGCAGTTTACAGGGAACCTACACCTTC. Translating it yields CASSLQGTYTF.